The 13 T cell receptor beta chains below all came from one sample that was sequenced in a study of cytomegalovirus exposure and HLA in healthy donors. Primers: 60 Vbeta forward and 13 Jbeta reverse. The repertoire was sequenced with immunoSEQ multiplex PCR; TCRdb's copy has only in-frame clones and lacks some. The sample shows about 90,000 clones, more than 65% of them seen only once. Sequences were obtained from PBMCs. Every receptor here comes from a woman aged 18-29 years in good health and CMV-seropositive.

The rearrangement uses TRBV28 and TRBJ2-7; 7 nucleotides match TRBD2. This CDR3 region has 17 residues. With V trimmed by 3 bases and J by 2 bases, 13 bases remained unmatched. Germline V gene lookup returns CDR1 MDHEN and CDR2 SYDVKM. CDR3 nucleotide sequence: TGTGCCAGCAGTTTGGGGGGTGGGGGAGGGTCTGCCTACGAGCAGTACTTC. Translating gives CASSLGGGGGSAYEQYF.

This clone was seen only a few times. This chain uses TRBV11-3 with TRBJ2-1; D is undetermined. CDR3 length equals 16 residues. The germline gives CDR1 SGHNT, CDR2 YENEEA. Trimming pared 5 bases from V and 0 bases from J, leaving 14 bases between. The CDR3 DNA reads TGTGCCAGCAGCGCCCCGGCGGAAAGCTCCTACAATGAGCAGTTCTTC. It encodes CASSAPAESSYNEQFF.

The V and J genes are TRBV11-2 and TRBJ2-3; possible D gene TRBD1, 5 bases. The CDR3 sequence is 13 residues long. In germline, CDR1 is SGHAT, CDR2 FQNNGV. Trimming stripped 1 base from V and 5 bases from J, with 7 bases between. The CDR3, as DNA: TGTGCCAGCAGCTTAGGAAGGGGAGATACGCAGTATTTT. The encoded protein is CASSLGRGDTQYF.

The gene calls are TRBV6-5 and TRBJ2-3; possible D gene TRBD2, 6 bases. Trimming took off 7 bases at V and 8 bases at J, with 22 bases between the two ends. Germline V lookup: CDR1 MNHEY, CDR2 SVGAGI. The CDR3 is 15 residues long. CDR3 nucleotides: TGTGCCAGCAACCCACCCGGAGCCTCAGCGGGTACGCAGTATTTT. This sequence encodes CASNPPGASAGTQYF.

The count of this clone is one. V gene TRBV9 combines with J gene TRBJ1-2, with 8 positions matching TRBD1. After removal of 0 bases from V and 6 bases from J, the junction contained 7 bases not matched to a gene. Germline-derived CDR1 and CDR2 are SGDLS and YYNGEE. The CDR3 has 15 residues. In DNA, the CDR3 is TGTGCCAGCAGCGTAGGAGTGGACAGGGAAGATGGCTACACCTTC. The encoded protein is CASSVGVDREDGYTF. Drawing the rest from reference TRBV9 and TRBJ1-2, the complete variable domain is DSGVTQTPKHLITATGQRVTLRCSPRSGDLSVYWYQQSLDQGLQFLIQYYNGEERAKGNILERFSAQQFPDLHSELNLSSLELGDSALYFCASSVGVDREDGYTFGSGTRLTVV.

This sequence joins TRBV11-3 and TRBJ2-1; 7 nucleotides line up with TRBD1. The CDR3 loop spans 13 amino acids. The trim removed 3 bases at V and 7 bases at J, leaving 3 bases unmatched. Per germline, CDR1 SGHNT and CDR2 YENEEA. The CDR3 loop reads CASSLRGRNEQFF. CDR3 DNA: TGTGCCAGCAGCTTGAGGGGGCGGAATGAGCAGTTCTTC.

This clone was observed a few times. V gene TRBV11-3 combines with J gene TRBJ1-3; no definite D call. With 5 bases removed from V and 0 bases from J, the gap between germline ends came to 14 bases. CDR1 is SGHNT, CDR2 YENEEA, per germline. CDR3 length equals 16 residues. CDR3: CASSPTVTLSGNTIYF. The CDR3 DNA follows: TGTGCCAGCAGCCCTACTGTCACGCTCTCTGGAAACACCATATATTTT.

This chain connects TRBV19 to TRBJ2-7, with TRBD2 matching over 8 bases. Germline V gene data show CDR1 as LNHDA and CDR2 as SQIVND (reference sequence). This CDR3 is built from 14 residues. V dropped 6 bases and J dropped 3; count of bases not matched to a gene: 7. Here the CDR3 DNA reads TGTGCCAGTAGCGCTGGACTAGCTGACTACGAGCAGTACTTC. Encoded protein: CASSAGLADYEQYF.

To note about this clone: The same CDR3 arises from other DNA sequences in this sample as well. This chain links TRBV27 with TRBJ1-3; tentative D call: TRBD1 (6 bases). Germline assignment: CDR1 MNHEY and CDR2 SMNVEV (reference sequence). Trimming removed 5 bases at V and 1 base at J, with 9 bases between. The CDR3 contains 14 residues. CDR3 sequence: CASSIGQSGNTIYF. The DNA of the CDR3 is TGTGCCAGCAGTATTGGACAGTCTGGAAACACCATATATTTT.

This clone has a single count. J is TRBJ2-1 and V is TRBV29-1; tentatively, D is TRBD1 (5 bases). Trimming took off 7 bases at V and 2 bases at J, with 18 bases between the two ends. This CDR3 is 15 amino acids long. From germline, CDR1 is SQVTM and CDR2 ANQGSEA. CDR3 nucleotides: TGCAGCGGGATGGACATTAGTAGCCCCTACAATGAGCAGTTCTTC. Residues: CSGMDISSPYNEQFF.

This chain uses TRBV13 with TRBJ2-4; D is possibly TRBD1 (6 bases). This CDR3 is 16 amino acids long. V lost 1 base and J lost 4, with 14 bases in between. Germline V CDR1 and CDR2: PRHDT, FYEKMQ (reference sequence). The CDR3 reads CASSLDEDRSKNIQYF. In DNA, the CDR3 is TGTGCCAGCAGCTTAGATGAGGACAGATCGAAAAACATTCAGTACTTC.

The rearrangement joins TRBV5-1 to TRBJ1-1; TRBD1 matches 8 bases. Germline CDR1 reads SGHRS; CDR2 reads YFSETQ. The trim removed 4 bases at V and 2 bases at J, leaving 7 bases unmatched. This CDR3 region has 15 residues. The CDR3 loop reads CASSGGQVVNTEAFF. DNA for the CDR3: TGCGCCAGCAGCGGGGGACAGGTGGTCAACACTGAAGCTTTCTTT.

This sequence joins TRBV5-4 and TRBJ2-7, with TRBD1 identical over 9 bases. Trimming took 1 base from V and 5 from J; bases not matched to a gene: 7. The V gene's germline CDR1 is SGHNT and CDR2 YYREEE (reference sequence). The CDR3 totals 15 residues. CDR3 coding DNA: TGTGCCAGCAGCTTGAAGAGGGACAGGGTCCACGAGCAGTACTTC. Amino acids: CASSLKRDRVHEQYF.